The 30 T cell receptor beta chains listed next were all sequenced from one sample in a study of OX40 agonist ivuxolimab in advanced cancers. Clones were read by immunoSEQ multiplex PCR, and TCRdb kept only the in-frame ones, dropping some. The table has tens of thousands of clones, about 87% seen once. Sequences were derived from CD4+ or CD8+ T cells sorted from blood, sampled in a trial of the OX40 agonist ivuxolimab. Source of these receptors: an adult with an advanced solid tumor such as melanoma, head and neck, liver or kidney cancer.

The V gene is TRBV28, the J gene TRBJ2-1, with D possibly TRBD2 on 7 matching bases. Trimming cost V 5 bases and J 7 bases, with 18 bases left between them. From germline, CDR1 is MDHEN and CDR2 SYDVKM. The CDR3 is 15 residues long. The DNA for the CDR3 is TGTGCCAGCAGTCCGGGTCCGGGGGGCAATAATGAGCAGTTCTTC. This codes for CASSPGPGGNNEQFF.

This clone appeared a few times. The V gene is TRBV5-1, the J gene TRBJ1-1, with D perhaps TRBD1 (5 bases). Between the trimmed V and J ends, which lost 3 bases and 1 base, there was a span of 13 bases. Germline CDR1 SGHRS, CDR2 YFSETQ. This CDR3 contains 15 residues. The DNA for the CDR3 is TGCGCCAGCAGCTCCCTAGGGGAATGGAACACTGAAGCTTTCTTT. Translation gives CASSSLGEWNTEAFF.

The J gene is TRBJ2-1, the V gene TRBV28, with 10 bases aligning to TRBD2. The germline V gene encodes CDR1 MDHEN and CDR2 SYDVKM. V lost 3 bases to trimming and J lost 0 bases; unmatched junction nucleotides: 14. The CDR3 has 20 residues. The CDR3 is CASSFPSNIAGGNSYNEQFF. CDR3 coding DNA: TGTGCCAGCAGTTTTCCCTCAAACATAGCGGGAGGTAACTCCTACAATGAGCAGTTCTTC. The entire variable domain, with the rest obtained from reference TRBV28 and TRBJ2-1, is as follows: DVKVTQSSRYLVKRTGEKVFLECVQDMDHENMFWYRQDPGLGLRLIYFSYDVKMKEKGDIPEGYSVSREKKERFSLILESASTNQTSMYLCASSFPSNIAGGNSYNEQFFGPGTRLTVL.

This chain links TRBV30 with TRBJ2-7; 12 bases match TRBD2. V was clipped by 8 bases and J by 4 bases; unmatched bases: 18. CDR1 is GTSNPN and CDR2 is SVGIG in the germline V gene (reference sequence). There are 17 residues in the CDR3. DNA of the CDR3: TGTGCCCTGGACGCTAGCGGGGGGGCCGGCTATGGGTACGAGCAGTACTTC. Protein: CALDASGGAGYGYEQYF.

This clone was observed once. J is TRBJ2-7 and V is TRBV27; D unresolved. The CDR3 covers 13 residues. Trimming removed 3 bases from V and 3 bases from J, with 9 bases in between. In germline, CDR1 is MNHEY, CDR2 SMNVEV (reference sequence). CDR3 sequence: CASSFSRFYEQYF. DNA for the CDR3: TGTGCCAGCAGTTTCAGCAGGTTCTACGAGCAGTACTTC.

The V gene is TRBV6-1, the J gene TRBJ2-6, with D perhaps assigned TRBD1 or TRBD2 (5 bases each). CDR3 length equals 15 residues. The ends were cut back, 2 bases at V and 4 bases at J, with 9 bases in the middle. The germline V gene encodes CDR1 MNHNS and CDR2 SASEGT. The CDR3 DNA sequence: TGTGCCAGCAGTGAAAAAGGGACCGGGGCCAACGTCCTGACTTTC. It is translated as CASSEKGTGANVLTF.

The chain combines TRBV7-3 with TRBJ2-7, with 8 bases fitting TRBD2. Trimming cost V 5 bases and J 7 bases; bases outside gene matches: 4. The germline CDR1 and CDR2 sequences are SGHTA and FQGTGA. The CDR3 has 12 amino acids. The CDR3 protein is CASSPPGGEQYF. The CDR3 nucleotides read TGTGCCAGCAGCCCTCCGGGGGGGGAGCAGTACTTC.

This rearrangement joins TRBV14 to TRBJ1-2, with 8 nucleotides matching TRBD1. V shed 1 base, J shed 8 bases, and the junction held 9 bases outside the gene matches. This CDR3 contains 15 residues. Germline V CDR1 and CDR2: SGHDN, FVKESK. CDR3 bases: TGTGCCAGCAGCCAAGTGGGACAGGCTCCTCGGGGCTACACCTTC. Protein: CASSQVGQAPRGYTF.

The V gene is TRBV19, the J gene TRBJ1-1, with D tentatively TRBD1 (5 bases). The germline V gene encodes CDR1 LNHDA and CDR2 SQIVND (reference sequence). Trimming removed 8 bases at V and 2 bases at J, with 12 bases between. The CDR3 has 13 residues. The CDR3: CASSERGNTEAFF. The CDR3, as DNA: TGTGCCAGTTCTGAAAGGGGTAACACTGAAGCTTTCTTT.

The chain has TRBV18 and TRBJ2-4; D call uncertain. V lost 3 bases, J lost 11 bases, and 17 bases lay in between. CDR1 and CDR2 (germline): KGHSH, LQKENI. The CDR3 consists of 14 residues. CDR3 region: CASSPSMETSLQYF. For the CDR3, the DNA is TGTGCCAGCTCACCTTCAATGGAAACTTCTCTTCAGTACTTC.

V is TRBV4-3 and J is TRBJ1-2; no firm D call. The CDR3 is 11 amino acids. Trimming pared 1 base from V and 7 bases from J, leaving 4 bases between. CDR1 is LGHNA and CDR2 is YSLEER in the germline V gene. The CDR3 DNA reads TGCGCCAGCAGCCAAGCCGGTGGCTACACCTTC. Amino acids: CASSQAGGYTF.

This clone was found a few times. The V gene is TRBV27, the J gene TRBJ2-7, with unresolved D. The V gene lost 4 bases and the J gene lost 1 base, with 11 bases spanning the gap. The V gene's germline CDR1 is MNHEY and CDR2 SMNVEV (reference sequence). The length of the CDR3 is 14 residues. The CDR3 sequence: CASSSWTGSYEQYF. The CDR3 DNA reads TGTGCCAGCAGTTCCTGGACGGGTTCCTACGAGCAGTACTTC.

V is TRBV27 and J is TRBJ2-2; D gene ambiguous. The CDR3 runs to 13 residues. Germline V CDR1 and CDR2: MNHEY, SMNVEV (reference sequence). The V and J ends lost 1 base and 9 bases respectively, with 9 bases between them. The CDR3 DNA is TGTGCCAGCAGTTTATATGGGTTACGGGAGCTGTTTTTT. It codes for CASSLYGLRELFF.

CDR3: CASRQLAESYNEQFF. The DNA for the CDR3 is TGTGCCAGCAGACAACTAGCGGAGTCCTACAATGAGCAGTTCTTC. The chain carries TRBV5-6 and TRBJ2-1, with 8 bases that match TRBD2. Trimming at V came to 5 bases and at J to 1 base, leaving 5 bases not matched to a gene. The germline gives CDR1 SGHDT, CDR2 YYEEEE. The length of the CDR3 is 15 residues. The full variable domain, completed using reference TRBV5-6 and TRBJ2-1, is DAGVTQSPTHLIKTRGQQVTLRCSPKSGHDTVSWYQQALGQGPQFIFQYYEEEERQRGNFPDRFSGHQFPNYSSELNVNALLLGDSALYLCASRQLAESYNEQFFGPGTRLTVL.

V is TRBV30 and J is TRBJ2-1; possibly TRBD1 or TRBD2 for D (5 bases each). Trimming took 1 base from V and 1 from J, leaving 11 bases between them. The length of the CDR3 is 15 residues. CDR1 is GTSNPN and CDR2 is SVGIG in the germline V gene (reference sequence). The CDR3 region has the DNA TGTGCCTGGAGTGAGGGGAGTCTATCCTACAATGAGCAGTTCTTC. Translated, it gives CAWSEGSLSYNEQFF.

The CDR3 DNA reads as TGTGCCAGCAGTTTCGGGACAGGGGCCGAGCAGTACTTC. It yields the protein CASSFGTGAEQYF. V and J are TRBV27 and TRBJ2-7, with TRBD1 matching 10 bases. V shed 3 bases and J 6 bases; nucleotides not matched to a gene: 2. Germline CDR1 reads MNHEY; CDR2 reads SMNVEV (reference sequence). The CDR3 length is 13 residues.

This chain links TRBV19 with TRBJ1-1, with TRBD1 as a possible D gene (5 bases). CDR1 and CDR2 from the germline V gene are LNHDA and SQIVND (reference sequence). The CDR3 length is 12 residues. The V gene lost 5 bases and the J gene lost 10 bases, with 14 bases spanning the gap. The CDR3 reads CASSQGPEGAFF. Here the CDR3 DNA reads TGTGCCAGTAGTCAGGGTCCCGAGGGAGCTTTCTTT.

V is TRBV6-5 and J is TRBJ1-2, with 7 bases aligning to TRBD1. In germline, CDR1 is MNHEY, CDR2 SVGAGI. This CDR3 comprises 15 residues. J gave up 4 bases and V 0 bases, and 5 bases lay outside the gene matches. In DNA form, the CDR3 reads TGTGCCAGCAGTTACTCACGGACAGGCCTCTATGGCTACACCTTC. Translation: CASSYSRTGLYGYTF.

V gene TRBV19 combines with J gene TRBJ2-2, with a tentative D call TRBD1 (5 bases). There are 16 residues in the CDR3. V was shortened by 3 bases and J by 0 bases, with 11 bases between the two germline ends. Germline lookup yields CDR1 LNHDA and CDR2 SQIVND (reference sequence). This chain's CDR3 is CASSIRTTANTGELFF. The DNA of the CDR3 is TGTGCCAGTAGTATTCGGACAACAGCGAACACCGGGGAGCTGTTTTTT. Drawing the rest from reference TRBV19 and TRBJ2-2, the complete variable domain is DGGITQSPKYLFRKEGQNVTLSCEQNLNHDAMYWYRQDPGQGLRLIYYSQIVNDFQKGDIAEGYSVSREKKESFPLTVTSAQKNPTAFYLCASSIRTTANTGELFFGEGSRLTVL.

The chain recombines TRBV5-1 with TRBJ1-1, with 7 bases matching TRBD1. After removal of 3 bases from V and 7 bases from J, the junction contained 3 bases not matched to a gene. The germline V gene encodes CDR1 SGHRS and CDR2 YFSETQ. This CDR3 comprises 12 residues. Here the CDR3 reads CASSSTGYEAFF. The CDR3 bases are TGCGCCAGCAGCTCGACAGGGTATGAAGCTTTCTTT.

This chain joins TRBV14 and TRBJ1-2; D call uncertain. The CDR3 is made up of 11 amino acids. The germline V and J ends were trimmed by 4 bases and 4 bases, with 4 bases remaining between them. From germline, CDR1 is SGHDN and CDR2 FVKESK. In nucleotides, the CDR3 is TGTGCCAGCAGCCCTGGCTATGGCTACACCTTC. Protein sequence: CASSPGYGYTF.

The chain has TRBV7-9 and TRBJ2-2; 7 bases line up with TRBD2. This CDR3 region has 18 residues. Germline V gene data show CDR1 as SEHNR and CDR2 as FQNEAQ (reference sequence). The junction had 8 bases not matched to a gene; V was cut back by 1 base and J by 0 bases. CDR3 nucleotides: TGTGCCAGCAGCTTAGTTGCGGGAGTGGTTTCGAACACCGGGGAGCTGTTTTTT. Translation gives CASSLVAGVVSNTGELFF.

This rearrangement joins TRBV27 to TRBJ2-7, with D perhaps TRBD2 (7 bases). This CDR3 has 17 residues. Between the trimmed V and J ends, which lost 6 bases and 9 bases, there was a span of 30 bases. Germline assignment: CDR1 MNHEY and CDR2 SMNVEV (reference sequence). The CDR3: CASSPNARGAPLKGQYF. The CDR3 nucleotides are TGTGCCAGCAGCCCAAATGCCCGGGGGGCCCCTCTGAAGGGGCAGTACTTC.

The V gene is TRBV7-9, the J gene TRBJ2-1; 9 bases line up with TRBD2. J was trimmed by 8 bases and V by 2 bases; bases with no gene match: 4. This CDR3 has 14 amino acids. Per the germline V gene, CDR1 is SEHNR and CDR2 is FQNEAQ (reference sequence). CDR3 amino acids: CASSLPGLAYEQFF. In DNA form, the CDR3 reads TGTGCCAGCAGCTTACCGGGACTAGCCTATGAGCAGTTCTTC.

This clone was recorded only once. The chain carries TRBV5-1 and TRBJ2-7; 9 bases match TRBD1. This CDR3 contains 14 residues. With V trimmed by 0 bases and J by 6 bases, 4 bases remained unmatched. Germline CDR1 is SGHRS and CDR2 is YFSETQ. The CDR3: CASSLGQGVFEQYF. DNA for the CDR3: TGCGCCAGCAGCTTGGGACAGGGGGTTTTCGAGCAGTACTTC.

The gene calls are TRBV27 and TRBJ2-7, with 7 bases identical to TRBD1. Germline V lookup: CDR1 MNHEY, CDR2 SMNVEV (reference sequence). The V segment lost 3 bases and the J segment 6 bases; nucleotides outside the gene matches: 8. The CDR3 covers 14 residues. CDR3 bases: TGTGCCAGCAGTTTCCTGGGACAGTCCGGCGAGCAGTACTTC. Protein: CASSFLGQSGEQYF.

This clone was counted a few times. The chain recombines TRBV4-1 with TRBJ2-2; D could derive from TRBD1 or TRBD2 (5 bases each). CDR1 MGHRA and CDR2 YSYEKL come from the germline V gene. Trimming stripped 6 bases from V and 1 base from J, with 21 bases between. The CDR3 has 18 amino acids. CDR3 DNA: TGCGCCAGCAGTTCCCTTCTTTCTGGGACGGTGAACACCGGGGAGCTGTTTTTT. It translates to CASSSLLSGTVNTGELFF.

CDR3 loop: CASSFSGANQETQYF. CDR3 sequence (DNA): TGTGCCAGCAGCTTCAGCGGGGCGAACCAAGAGACCCAGTACTTC. This rearrangement joins TRBV7-9 to TRBJ2-5; 7 bases map to TRBD2. Trimming removed 3 bases from V and 0 bases from J; junction bases left unmatched: 4. Germline values: CDR1 SEHNR, CDR2 FQNEAQ (reference sequence). The CDR3 covers 15 residues.

This chain uses TRBV9 with TRBJ2-7; D is uncertain. Germline CDR1 and CDR2: SGDLS and YYNGEE. The V and J ends lost 2 bases and 6 bases respectively, with 15 bases between them. This CDR3 is built from 14 residues. The CDR3 DNA reads as TGTGCCAGCAGCGTCCTAAGGGTTGGATCCGAGCAGTACTTC. Its translation is CASSVLRVGSEQYF.

This clone has only one observation. V is TRBV5-1 and J is TRBJ2-6; weak D call: TRBD1 (6 bases). Germline loops: CDR1 SGHRS, CDR2 YFSETQ. Trimming stripped 1 base from V and 0 bases from J, with 17 bases between. The CDR3 is made up of 19 amino acids. Here the CDR3 DNA reads TGCGCCAGCAGCTTGACAACCGGGACACAGAACTCTGGGGCCAACGTCCTGACTTTC. Translation: CASSLTTGTQNSGANVLTF.